The rows below give T cell receptor beta chains drawn from one sample of a study of beta chain features in type 1 diabetes. The protocol was immunoSEQ multiplex PCR, while the TCRdb copy is restricted to in-frame clones and leaves out a portion. The sample has under 300,000 clones; about 8.5% are singletons. Source material: central memory CD4+ T cells from blood. All receptors derive from a woman aged 18-30 years in good health. Both conserved end residues are part of each CDR3. Clone size is given for some rows only: seen once, a few or many times, or a class if the clone is expanded.

cdr3_aa clone_size v_call
CASSQDRIHYEQYF many TRBV14
CASSIWPSEPNQPQHF few TRBV19
CASSMTGLYGYTF - TRBV11-3
CASSLQSASSGANVLTF few TRBV7-3
CASSLSGTGYTEAFF few TRBV5-1
CASSFGQGDYGYTF few TRBV7-2
CASSQRSTGGYEQYF medium-sized TRBV14
CSTRGLAGEYEQYF - TRBV29-1
CASSELPRGTEAFF - TRBV2
CASSLGGLVFSEQFF few TRBV11-3
CAWDIRTGAYNEQFF few TRBV30
CASSFTSQGQLFF many TRBV7-9
CATSREGRETQYF - TRBV15
CASSVPGGNTIYF few TRBV9
CASSEVARERAFF few TRBV2
CASDDWSSYNEQFF - TRBV6-1
CASSASTDTQYF few TRBV7-9
CASSLTLTGETEAFF - TRBV7-2
CASSPHRGVDTQYF - TRBV4-2
CASRFKVVTEAFF many TRBV2